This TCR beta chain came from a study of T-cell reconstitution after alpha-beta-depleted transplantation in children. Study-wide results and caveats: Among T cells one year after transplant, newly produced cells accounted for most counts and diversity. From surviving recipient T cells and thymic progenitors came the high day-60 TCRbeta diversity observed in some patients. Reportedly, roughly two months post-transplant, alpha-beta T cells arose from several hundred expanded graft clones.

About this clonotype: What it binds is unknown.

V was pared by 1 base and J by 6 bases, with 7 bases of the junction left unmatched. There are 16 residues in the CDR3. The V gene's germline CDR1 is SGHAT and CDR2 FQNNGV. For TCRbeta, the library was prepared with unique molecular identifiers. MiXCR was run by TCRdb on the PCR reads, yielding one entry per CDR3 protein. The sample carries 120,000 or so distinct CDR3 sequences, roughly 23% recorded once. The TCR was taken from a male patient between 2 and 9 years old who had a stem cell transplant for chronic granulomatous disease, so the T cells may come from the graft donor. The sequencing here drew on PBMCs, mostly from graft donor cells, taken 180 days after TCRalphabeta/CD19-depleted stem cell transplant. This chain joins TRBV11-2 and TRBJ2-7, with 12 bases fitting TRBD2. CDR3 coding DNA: TGTGCCAGCAGCTTAGCCATGGGACTAGCGGGTTTCGAGCAGTACTTC. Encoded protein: CASSLAMGLAGFEQYF.